This is a list of T cell receptor beta chains from one sample in a study of identifying expanded T cells in peripheral blood. The table came from immunoSEQ multiplex PCR; TCRdb's copy has only in-frame clones and leaves some out. The sample has 85,000 to 120,000 clones; about 91% are singletons. Sequences were obtained from blood. The origin of the receptors is a person aged 18 to 70 in good health. Each CDR3 is given with its conserved first and last residue. The D gene is left open where the match is weak. Expanded clones get a size class; other rows say once, few or many, or leave the size out.

>NA|TRBD2|TRBJ2-1|TRBV5-6
CASRPPGGIEQFF
TGTGCCAGCAGACCCCCGGGAGGGATTGAGCAGTTCTTC
>NA|NA|TRBJ2-2|TRBV6-6
CASRPGVTGELFF
TGTGCCAGCAGACCAGGGGTCACCGGGGAGCTGTTTTTT
>NA|NA|TRBJ1-2|TRBV27
CASGPPGRYGYTF
TGTGCCAGCGGCCCCCCTGGACGATATGGCTACACCTTC
>once|TRBD1|TRBJ2-2|TRBV4-1
CASSLRDRVRGGGTGELFF
TGCGCCAGCAGCCTCCGGGACAGGGTGCGCGGCGGAGGCACCGGGGAGCTGTTTTTT
>NA|NA|TRBJ2-3|TRBV28
CASSSSGSGTDTQYF
TGTGCCAGCAGTTCGTCGGGGTCCGGCACAGATACGCAGTATTTT
>NA|NA|TRBJ2-7|TRBV7-8
CASSPSGSYEQYF
TGTGCCAGCAGCCCCTCGGGCAGCTACGAGCAGTACTTC
>once|TRBD1|TRBJ2-5|TRBV5-1
CASSRLGTEETQYF
TGCGCCAGCAGCCGCCTAGGGACAGAAGAGACCCAGTACTTC
>NA|NA|TRBJ2-2|TRBV5-4
CASTLGGVGAAGELFF
TGTGCCAGCACCTTGGGGGGAGTAGGGGCTGCCGGGGAGCTGTTTTTT
>NA|TRBD1|TRBJ1-5|TRBV6-5
CASGDRGLNQPQHF
TGTGCCAGCGGAGACAGGGGCCTAAATCAGCCCCAGCATTTT
>NA|TRBD2|TRBJ2-1|TRBV19
CASSIDRREGRPFF
TGTGCCAGTAGTATAGATCGCCGGGAGGGTCGTCCGTTCTTC
>once|NA|TRBJ1-6|TRBV7-2
CASSSGTAYNSPLHF
TGTGCCAGCAGCTCCGGGACGGCCTATAATTCACCCCTCCACTTT
>NA|NA|TRBJ1-1|TRBV19
CASKYSTRAEAFF
TGTGCCAGTAAGTACTCCACACGGGCTGAAGCTTTCTTT
>NA|TRBD2|TRBJ2-3|TRBV7-7
CASSLTAGGLTDTQYF
TGTGCCAGCAGCTTAACGGCGGGAGGTCTCACAGATACGCAGTATTTT
>NA|TRBD1|TRBJ2-4|TRBV5-1
CASSTSGTGMENIQYF
TGCGCCAGCAGCACCTCCGGGACAGGGATGGAAAACATTCAGTACTTC
>NA|NA|TRBJ1-2|TRBV2
CASSEAQRGGGYTF
TGTGCCAGCAGTGAAGCTCAACGCGGGGGTGGCTACACCTTC
>once|NA|TRBJ2-1|TRBV10-3
CAISERGSDHNEQFF
TGTGCCATCAGTGAGAGAGGGTCAGATCACAATGAGCAGTTCTTC
>NA|NA|TRBJ2-7|TRBV18
CASSPGDEQYF
TGTGCCAGCTCACCGGGGGACGAGCAGTACTTC
>NA|TRBD2|TRBJ2-2|TRBV4-1
CASSQEGLAGLTGELFF
TGCGCCAGCAGCCAAGAGGGACTAGCGGGCCTCACCGGGGAGCTGTTTTTT
>NA|NA|TRBJ2-2|TRBV7-2
CASSFVGPNTGELFF
TGTGCCAGCAGCTTCGTGGGCCCGAACACCGGGGAGCTGTTTTTT
>NA|NA|TRBJ2-7|TRBV7-3
CASSFGTAQRGLYEQYF
TGTGCCAGCAGCTTTGGCACTGCTCAAAGGGGACTCTACGAGCAGTACTTC
>few|NA|TRBJ1-2|TRBV5-6
CASTQAGPEGYTF
TGTGCCAGCACCCAGGCAGGGCCTGAGGGCTACACCTTC
>NA|TRBD1|TRBJ2-1|TRBV6-6
CASSRQGSRHYNEQFF
TGTGCCAGCAGCCGACAGGGAAGCCGACACTACAATGAGCAGTTCTTC
>NA|NA|TRBJ2-2|TRBV19
CASSRGSNTGELFF
TGTGCCAGTAGTAGAGGGTCGAACACCGGGGAGCTGTTTTTT
>once|NA|TRBJ1-2|TRBV28
CASSLGGSDGYTF
TGTGCCAGCAGTTTGGGGGGATCGGATGGCTACACCTTC
>NA|NA|TRBJ2-1|TRBV7-3
CASSLLDSNEQFF
TGTGCCAGCAGCTTACTTGACAGCAATGAGCAGTTCTTC
>NA|TRBD2|TRBJ2-1|TRBV7-8
CASSPRLAGGSYNEQFF
TGTGCCAGCAGCCCCCGACTAGCGGGGGGCTCCTACAATGAGCAGTTCTTC
>NA|TRBD2|TRBJ2-3|TRBV4-2
CASSQLAGGPGDTQYF
TGTGCCAGCAGCCAACTAGCGGGAGGCCCGGGGGATACGCAGTATTTT